The rows below give T cell receptor beta chains drawn from one sample of a study of T cell responses to AZD1222 COVID-19 vaccine. The assay was immunoSEQ multiplex PCR, and TCRdb's table has in-frame clones only and misses some. The table has around 70,000 clones, about 80% seen once. The sequencing used peripheral blood, collected on day 0 of AZD1222 vaccination. These TCRs come from an adult in good health. Each CDR3 is given with its conserved first and last residue. The order of the fields is clone size, V gene, CDR3 length, D gene, J gene, CDR3 DNA, CDR3 protein. A D gene is named only where the DNA matches it firmly. For some rows the clone size is stated as once, few or many, or as a class when expanded; others skip it.

clone_size: -
v_call: TRBV5-6
cdr3_length: 15
d_call: -
j_call: TRBJ1-6
cdr3_nt: TGTGCCAGCAGCTTGCAAGGGTTGAGCAATTCACCCCTCCACTTT
cdr3_aa: CASSLQGLSNSPLHF

clone_size: -
v_call: TRBV19
cdr3_length: 17
d_call: TRBD1
j_call: TRBJ1-1
cdr3_nt: TGTGCCAGTAGTATAAGTCCTGACAGGGTCTTTGACACTGAAGCTTTCTTT
cdr3_aa: CASSISPDRVFDTEAFF

clone_size: -
v_call: TRBV11-1
cdr3_length: 16
d_call: TRBD1
j_call: TRBJ1-4
cdr3_nt: TGTGCCAGCAGCAACCAGGGGGCGCAGGGCGATGAAAAACTGTTTTTT
cdr3_aa: CASSNQGAQGDEKLFF

clone_size: once
v_call: TRBV18
cdr3_length: 15
d_call: TRBD1
j_call: TRBJ1-2
cdr3_nt: TGTGCCAGCTCACCACCATCGGGAGACAGGGTTGCGAACACCTTC
cdr3_aa: CASSPPSGDRVANTF

clone_size: -
v_call: TRBV4-1
cdr3_length: 17
d_call: -
j_call: TRBJ1-2
cdr3_nt: TGCGCCAGCAGCCCCAGGGGCTCAGATAGTGGATTCTATGGCTACACCTTC
cdr3_aa: CASSPRGSDSGFYGYTF

clone_size: -
v_call: TRBV10-3
cdr3_length: 14
d_call: -
j_call: TRBJ1-1
cdr3_nt: TGTGCCATTAGAGACATTGTGGTGAACACTGAAGCTTTCTTT
cdr3_aa: CAIRDIVVNTEAFF

clone_size: -
v_call: TRBV21-1
cdr3_length: 17
d_call: -
j_call: TRBJ2-3
cdr3_nt: TGTGCCAGCAGCCCGAGAGGGTGGGCTGGAGTTGGAGATACGCAGTATTTT
cdr3_aa: CASSPRGWAGVGDTQYF

clone_size: few
v_call: TRBV9
cdr3_length: 18
d_call: -
j_call: TRBJ2-2
cdr3_nt: TGTGCCAGCAGCGTCCCCGGGACGGCATTTTCCATCACCGGGGAGCTGTTTTTT
cdr3_aa: CASSVPGTAFSITGELFF

clone_size: few
v_call: TRBV5-1
cdr3_length: 15
d_call: -
j_call: TRBJ1-2
cdr3_nt: TGCGCCAGCAGCTTGGAGCTAGACAGGCGGCAGGGCTACACCTTC
cdr3_aa: CASSLELDRRQGYTF

clone_size: -
v_call: TRBV30
cdr3_length: 16
d_call: TRBD2
j_call: TRBJ2-2
cdr3_nt: TGTGCCTGGAGCGGGGGACTAGCGGGGGACACCGGGGAGCTGTTTTTT
cdr3_aa: CAWSGGLAGDTGELFF

clone_size: -
v_call: TRBV7-6
cdr3_length: 15
d_call: TRBD2
j_call: TRBJ2-5
cdr3_nt: TGTGCCAGCAGCCCGACTAGCGGGGCGACGCGGACCCAGTACTTC
cdr3_aa: CASSPTSGATRTQYF

clone_size: -
v_call: TRBV28
cdr3_length: 13
d_call: -
j_call: TRBJ1-5
cdr3_nt: TGTGCCAGCAGTTTTGGGGAGAGCCAGCCCCAGCATTTT
cdr3_aa: CASSFGESQPQHF

clone_size: few
v_call: TRBV5-1
cdr3_length: 16
d_call: -
j_call: TRBJ2-5
cdr3_nt: TGCGCCAGCAGCTTGGGCACGGGACCGAACCAAGAGACCCAGTACTTC
cdr3_aa: CASSLGTGPNQETQYF

clone_size: -
v_call: TRBV19
cdr3_length: 15
d_call: -
j_call: TRBJ2-5
cdr3_nt: TGTGCCAGTAGTATATCATCCGGGGGCTTAGAGACCCAGTACTTC
cdr3_aa: CASSISSGGLETQYF

clone_size: -
v_call: TRBV2
cdr3_length: 15
d_call: TRBD1
j_call: TRBJ1-2
cdr3_nt: TGTGCCAGCAGTGAAGCTAGTACAGGGGCCTATGGCTACACCTTC
cdr3_aa: CASSEASTGAYGYTF

clone_size: -
v_call: TRBV5-1
cdr3_length: 15
d_call: -
j_call: TRBJ2-5
cdr3_nt: TGCGCCAGCAGCTTGGAGGGAAACCTCCAAGAGACCCAGTACTTC
cdr3_aa: CASSLEGNLQETQYF

clone_size: -
v_call: TRBV7-6
cdr3_length: 16
d_call: TRBD2
j_call: TRBJ2-5
cdr3_nt: TGTGCCAGCAGCTCCGGGACTAGCGGGGGTAGAGAGACCCAGTACTTC
cdr3_aa: CASSSGTSGGRETQYF

clone_size: -
v_call: TRBV12-2
cdr3_length: 18
d_call: -
j_call: TRBJ2-6
cdr3_nt: TGTGCAAGTCGCTTAGGTCCGGCAGGGAAGTCTGGGGCCAACGTCCTGACTTTC
cdr3_aa: CASRLGPAGKSGANVLTF

clone_size: -
v_call: TRBV20-1
cdr3_length: 15
d_call: -
j_call: TRBJ2-3
cdr3_nt: TGCAGTGCTAGTACTAGCCAGCTTGGCACAGATACGCAGTATTTT
cdr3_aa: CSASTSQLGTDTQYF

clone_size: few
v_call: TRBV5-1
cdr3_length: 13
d_call: -
j_call: TRBJ2-7
cdr3_nt: TGCGCCAGCAGCCGGGACGGTGCCTACGAGCAGTACTTC
cdr3_aa: CASSRDGAYEQYF

clone_size: -
v_call: TRBV2
cdr3_length: 15
d_call: TRBD2
j_call: TRBJ2-5
cdr3_nt: TGTGCCAGCAGAACCGGGACTAGCATGCAAGAGACCCAGTACTTC
cdr3_aa: CASRTGTSMQETQYF

clone_size: -
v_call: TRBV7-2
cdr3_length: 15
d_call: -
j_call: TRBJ2-2
cdr3_nt: TGTGCCAGCAGCTCCCATTCCACCGGGTCCGGGGAGCTGTTTTTT
cdr3_aa: CASSSHSTGSGELFF

clone_size: -
v_call: TRBV5-6
cdr3_length: 13
d_call: -
j_call: TRBJ2-3
cdr3_nt: TGTGCCAGCAGCTCCACAGGGAAGGATACGCAGTATTTT
cdr3_aa: CASSSTGKDTQYF

clone_size: -
v_call: TRBV7-9
cdr3_length: 12
d_call: -
j_call: TRBJ2-3
cdr3_nt: TGTGCCAGCAGGAATGTACGGGATACGCAGTATTTT
cdr3_aa: CASRNVRDTQYF

clone_size: few
v_call: TRBV7-8
cdr3_length: 13
d_call: -
j_call: TRBJ2-3
cdr3_nt: TGTGCCAGCAGAGGTAGGGACGGGGATACGCAGTATTTT
cdr3_aa: CASRGRDGDTQYF

clone_size: -
v_call: TRBV7-3
cdr3_length: 16
d_call: -
j_call: TRBJ2-7
cdr3_nt: TGTGCCAGCAGCTTAATGGGTAAGGCCTTGCTGCACGAGCAGTACTTC
cdr3_aa: CASSLMGKALLHEQYF

clone_size: -
v_call: TRBV5-8
cdr3_length: 15
d_call: -
j_call: TRBJ2-7
cdr3_nt: TGTGCCAGCAGCTTGCATCCCCAGGGAAGGTACGAGCAGTACTTC
cdr3_aa: CASSLHPQGRYEQYF

clone_size: -
v_call: TRBV7-9
cdr3_length: 10
d_call: -
j_call: TRBJ2-2
cdr3_nt: TGTGCCAGCAGGTCGGGGGAGCTGTTTTTT
cdr3_aa: CASRSGELFF

clone_size: -
v_call: TRBV23-1
cdr3_length: 15
d_call: TRBD1
j_call: TRBJ1-2
cdr3_nt: TGCGCCAGCAGTCAGGTAACAGGGGCGGAATATGGCTACACCTTC
cdr3_aa: CASSQVTGAEYGYTF

clone_size: -
v_call: TRBV11-2
cdr3_length: 12
d_call: -
j_call: TRBJ1-5
cdr3_nt: TGTGCCAGCAGCCGCGGCAATGGGCCCCAGCATTTT
cdr3_aa: CASSRGNGPQHF

clone_size: few
v_call: TRBV9
cdr3_length: 16
d_call: -
j_call: TRBJ2-1
cdr3_nt: TGTGCCAGCAGTCCACTAGGGAGGTTTGCCTACAATGAGCAGTTCTTC
cdr3_aa: CASSPLGRFAYNEQFF

clone_size: -
v_call: TRBV5-4
cdr3_length: 14
d_call: -
j_call: TRBJ2-4
cdr3_nt: TGTGCCAGCAGCTTTAAAGGAGCCAAAAACATTCAGTACTTC
cdr3_aa: CASSFKGAKNIQYF

clone_size: -
v_call: TRBV19
cdr3_length: 14
d_call: TRBD1
j_call: TRBJ2-1
cdr3_nt: TGTGCCAGTCTCACAGGGGGGAAAACCAATGAGCAGTTCTTC
cdr3_aa: CASLTGGKTNEQFF

clone_size: -
v_call: TRBV19
cdr3_length: 13
d_call: -
j_call: TRBJ2-7
cdr3_nt: TGTGCCAGTAGTCGAGACCCTTTGTACGAGCAGTACTTC
cdr3_aa: CASSRDPLYEQYF

clone_size: once
v_call: TRBV3-1/TRBV3-2
cdr3_length: 14
d_call: -
j_call: TRBJ1-1
cdr3_nt: TGTGCCAGCAGCCAAGACTGGAGAAACACTGAAGCTTTCTTT
cdr3_aa: CASSQDWRNTEAFF

clone_size: few
v_call: TRBV5-6
cdr3_length: 13
d_call: -
j_call: TRBJ1-2
cdr3_nt: TGTGCCAGCAGCTTGGACAGGCTCGGTGGCTACACCTTC
cdr3_aa: CASSLDRLGGYTF

clone_size: -
v_call: TRBV11-3
cdr3_length: 14
d_call: -
j_call: TRBJ2-1
cdr3_nt: TGTGCCAGCAGCTTAGATCCAGCGTCAAATGAGCAGTTCTTC
cdr3_aa: CASSLDPASNEQFF

clone_size: -
v_call: TRBV27
cdr3_length: 15
d_call: -
j_call: TRBJ2-7
cdr3_nt: TGTGCCAGCCGTGATTCTGGCAGACCCCCCTACGAGCAGTACTTC
cdr3_aa: CASRDSGRPPYEQYF

clone_size: -
v_call: TRBV5-5
cdr3_length: 16
d_call: -
j_call: TRBJ1-3
cdr3_nt: TGTGCCAGCAGCTTGGGGAGGCTGAGCTCTGGAAACACCATATATTTT
cdr3_aa: CASSLGRLSSGNTIYF

clone_size: -
v_call: TRBV6-2/TRBV6-3
cdr3_length: 17
d_call: TRBD1
j_call: TRBJ2-6
cdr3_nt: TGTGCCAGCAGTGATTGGACAGGATATTCTGGGGCCAACGTCCTGACTTTC
cdr3_aa: CASSDWTGYSGANVLTF

clone_size: -
v_call: TRBV6-1
cdr3_length: 15
d_call: -
j_call: TRBJ2-1
cdr3_nt: TGTGCCAGCAGTGACAGGGGTCACTCCTACAATGAGCAGTTCTTC
cdr3_aa: CASSDRGHSYNEQFF

clone_size: few
v_call: TRBV10-3
cdr3_length: 13
d_call: -
j_call: TRBJ1-4
cdr3_nt: TGTGCCATCAGTGCCGGCATTAATGAAAAACTGTTTTTT
cdr3_aa: CAISAGINEKLFF

clone_size: -
v_call: TRBV28
cdr3_length: 14
d_call: -
j_call: TRBJ1-4
cdr3_nt: TGTGCCAGCAGTCCCCCTACCCGGGGTGAAAAACTGTTTTTT
cdr3_aa: CASSPPTRGEKLFF

clone_size: -
v_call: TRBV5-1
cdr3_length: 15
d_call: -
j_call: TRBJ2-1
cdr3_nt: TGCGCCAGCAGCCTAAACACAGGGACCTACAATGAGCAGTTCTTC
cdr3_aa: CASSLNTGTYNEQFF

clone_size: few
v_call: TRBV7-6
cdr3_length: 15
d_call: -
j_call: TRBJ2-7
cdr3_nt: TGTGCCAGCAGCTTAGCGCCCAGCGACTCTTACGAGCAGTACTTC
cdr3_aa: CASSLAPSDSYEQYF

clone_size: -
v_call: TRBV2
cdr3_length: 15
d_call: -
j_call: TRBJ1-4
cdr3_nt: TGTGCCAGCAGTGAAGCACTGGGGAGGAGTGAAAAACTGTTTTTT
cdr3_aa: CASSEALGRSEKLFF

clone_size: -
v_call: TRBV28
cdr3_length: 13
d_call: -
j_call: TRBJ2-1
cdr3_nt: TGTGCCAGCAGACAGGGAGGTCGATATGAGCAGTTCTTC
cdr3_aa: CASRQGGRYEQFF

clone_size: -
v_call: TRBV11-1
cdr3_length: 13
d_call: -
j_call: TRBJ1-2
cdr3_nt: TGTGCCAGCAGCTTAGTTCTGGGGGGCGGCTACACCTTC
cdr3_aa: CASSLVLGGGYTF

clone_size: -
v_call: TRBV20-1
cdr3_length: 11
d_call: -
j_call: TRBJ2-2
cdr3_nt: TGCAGTGCTGACCTGGGCGGGGAGCTGTTTTTT
cdr3_aa: CSADLGGELFF

clone_size: -
v_call: TRBV2
cdr3_length: 14
d_call: TRBD2
j_call: TRBJ2-1
cdr3_nt: TGTGCCAGCAGGGAGCGGGGGGCCTACAATGAGCAGTTCTTC
cdr3_aa: CASRERGAYNEQFF

clone_size: -
v_call: TRBV18
cdr3_length: 13
d_call: TRBD1
j_call: TRBJ2-5
cdr3_nt: TGTGCCAGCTCTCCCAACAGGGGGGAGACCCAGTACTTC
cdr3_aa: CASSPNRGETQYF